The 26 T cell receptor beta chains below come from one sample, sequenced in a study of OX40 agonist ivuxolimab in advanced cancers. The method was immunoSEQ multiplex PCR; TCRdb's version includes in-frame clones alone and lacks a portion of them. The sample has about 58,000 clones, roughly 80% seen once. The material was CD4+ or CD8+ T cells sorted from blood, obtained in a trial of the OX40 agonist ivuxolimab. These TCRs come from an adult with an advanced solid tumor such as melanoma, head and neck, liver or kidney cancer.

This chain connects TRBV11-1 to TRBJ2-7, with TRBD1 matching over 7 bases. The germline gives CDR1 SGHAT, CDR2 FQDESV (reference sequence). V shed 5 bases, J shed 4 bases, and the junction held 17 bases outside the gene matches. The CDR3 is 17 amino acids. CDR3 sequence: CASSTPFRGGLVYEQYF. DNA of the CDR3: TGTGCCAGCAGCACCCCCTTCCGAGGGGGCTTGGTGTACGAGCAGTACTTC.

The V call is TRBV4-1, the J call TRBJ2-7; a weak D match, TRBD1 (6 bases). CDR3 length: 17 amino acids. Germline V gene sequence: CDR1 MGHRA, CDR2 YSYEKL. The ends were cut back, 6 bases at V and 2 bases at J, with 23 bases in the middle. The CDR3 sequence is CASSPSPRDILAYEQYF. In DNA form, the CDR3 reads TGCGCCAGCAGTCCAAGTCCCCGGGACATCTTAGCCTACGAGCAGTACTTC.

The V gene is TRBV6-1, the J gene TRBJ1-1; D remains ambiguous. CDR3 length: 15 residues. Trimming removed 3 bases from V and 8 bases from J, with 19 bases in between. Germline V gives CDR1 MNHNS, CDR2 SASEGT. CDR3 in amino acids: CASSEPRAHQREAFF. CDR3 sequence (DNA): TGTGCCAGCAGTGAGCCCCGAGCCCACCAGCGGGAAGCTTTCTTT.

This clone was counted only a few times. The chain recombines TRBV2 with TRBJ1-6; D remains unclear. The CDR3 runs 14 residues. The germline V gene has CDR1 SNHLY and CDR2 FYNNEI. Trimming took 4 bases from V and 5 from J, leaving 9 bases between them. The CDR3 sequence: CASSVGIDNSPLHF. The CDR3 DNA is TGTGCCAGCAGTGTGGGTATTGATAATTCACCCCTCCACTTT.

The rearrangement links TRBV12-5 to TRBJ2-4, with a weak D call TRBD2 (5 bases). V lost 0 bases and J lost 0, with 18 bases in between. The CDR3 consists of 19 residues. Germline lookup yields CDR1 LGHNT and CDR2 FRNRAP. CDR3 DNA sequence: TGTGCTAGTGGTTTGGTTGTCGCTCGGGGTCAGACAGCCAAAAACATTCAGTACTTC. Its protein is CASGLVVARGQTAKNIQYF.

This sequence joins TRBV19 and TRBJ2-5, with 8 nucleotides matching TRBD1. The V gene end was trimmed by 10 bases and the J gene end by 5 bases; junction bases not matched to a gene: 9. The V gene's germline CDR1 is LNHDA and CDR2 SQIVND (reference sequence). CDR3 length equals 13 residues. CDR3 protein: CATKAGGAETQYF. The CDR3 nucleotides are TGTGCCACCAAAGCAGGGGGCGCGGAGACCCAGTACTTC.

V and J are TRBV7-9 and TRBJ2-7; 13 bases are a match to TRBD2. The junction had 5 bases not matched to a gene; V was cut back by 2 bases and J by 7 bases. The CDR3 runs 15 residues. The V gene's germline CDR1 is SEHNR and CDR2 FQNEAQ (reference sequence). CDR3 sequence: CASSLLGTSGMEQYF. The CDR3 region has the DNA TGTGCCAGCAGCTTACTGGGGACTAGCGGGATGGAGCAGTACTTC.

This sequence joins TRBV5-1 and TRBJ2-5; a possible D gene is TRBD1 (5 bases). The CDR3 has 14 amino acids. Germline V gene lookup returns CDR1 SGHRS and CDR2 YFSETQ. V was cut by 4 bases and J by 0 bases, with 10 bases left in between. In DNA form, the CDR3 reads TGCGCCAGCAGCGCGACAGCGTACCAAGAGACCCAGTACTTC. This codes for CASSATAYQETQYF.

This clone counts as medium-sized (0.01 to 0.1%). The CDR3 loop reads CASSSQGFGREGYTF. The DNA for the CDR3 is TGTGCCAGCAGCTCCCAAGGTTTCGGAAGGGAAGGCTACACCTTC. The genes are TRBV7-9 and TRBJ1-2; D unresolved. With 4 bases removed from V and 8 bases from J, the gap between germline ends came to 20 bases. The length of the CDR3 is 15 residues. From germline, CDR1 is SEHNR and CDR2 FQNEAQ (reference sequence).

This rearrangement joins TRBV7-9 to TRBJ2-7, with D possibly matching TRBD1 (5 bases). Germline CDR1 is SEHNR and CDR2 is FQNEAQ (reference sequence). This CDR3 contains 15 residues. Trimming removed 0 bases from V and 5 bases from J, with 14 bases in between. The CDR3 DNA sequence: TGTGCCAGCAGCTTAGCAGGGGCCCGAGGAAACGAGCAGTACTTC. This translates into CASSLAGARGNEQYF.

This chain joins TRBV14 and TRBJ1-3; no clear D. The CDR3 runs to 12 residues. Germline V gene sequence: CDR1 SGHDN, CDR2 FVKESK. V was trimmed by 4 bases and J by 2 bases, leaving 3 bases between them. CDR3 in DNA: TGTGCCAGCAGCCTTACTGGAAACACCATATATTTT. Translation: CASSLTGNTIYF.

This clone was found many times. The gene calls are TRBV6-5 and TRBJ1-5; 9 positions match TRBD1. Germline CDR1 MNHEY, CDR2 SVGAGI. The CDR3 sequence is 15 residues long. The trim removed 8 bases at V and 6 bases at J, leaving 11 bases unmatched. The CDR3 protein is CASGRPGQGSQPQHF. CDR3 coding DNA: TGTGCCAGCGGAAGACCGGGACAGGGTTCTCAGCCCCAGCATTTT.

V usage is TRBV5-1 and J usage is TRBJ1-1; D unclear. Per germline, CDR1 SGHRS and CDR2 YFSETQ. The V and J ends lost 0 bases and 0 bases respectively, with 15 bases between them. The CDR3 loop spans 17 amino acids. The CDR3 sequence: CASSLAGVEYMNTEAFF. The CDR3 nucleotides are TGCGCCAGCAGCTTGGCCGGCGTAGAGTATATGAACACTGAAGCTTTCTTT.

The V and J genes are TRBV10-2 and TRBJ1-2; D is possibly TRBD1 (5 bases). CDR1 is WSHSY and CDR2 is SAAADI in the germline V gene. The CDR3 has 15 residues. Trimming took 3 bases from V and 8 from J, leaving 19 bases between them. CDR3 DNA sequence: TGCGCCAGCAGTGAAGGTGGGGGGACTCAGCACGGCTACACCTTC. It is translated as CASSEGGGTQHGYTF.

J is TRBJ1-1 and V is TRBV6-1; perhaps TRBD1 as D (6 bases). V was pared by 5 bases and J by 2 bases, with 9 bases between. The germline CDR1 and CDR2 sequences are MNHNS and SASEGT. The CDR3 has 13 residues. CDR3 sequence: CASSTGQNTEAFF. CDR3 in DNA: TGTGCCAGCAGTACAGGGCAAAACACTGAAGCTTTCTTT.

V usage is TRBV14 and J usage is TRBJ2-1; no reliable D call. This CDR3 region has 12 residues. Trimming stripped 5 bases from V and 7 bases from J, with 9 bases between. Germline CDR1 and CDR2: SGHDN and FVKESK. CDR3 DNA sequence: TGTGCCAGCAGCTCCCGTTTTAATGAGCAGTTCTTC. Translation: CASSSRFNEQFF.

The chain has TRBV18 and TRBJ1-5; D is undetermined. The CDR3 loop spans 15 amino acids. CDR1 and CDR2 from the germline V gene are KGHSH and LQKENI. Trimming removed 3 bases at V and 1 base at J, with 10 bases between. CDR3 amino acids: CASSPESGSNQPQHF. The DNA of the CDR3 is TGTGCCAGCTCACCGGAAAGCGGGAGCAATCAGCCCCAGCATTTT.

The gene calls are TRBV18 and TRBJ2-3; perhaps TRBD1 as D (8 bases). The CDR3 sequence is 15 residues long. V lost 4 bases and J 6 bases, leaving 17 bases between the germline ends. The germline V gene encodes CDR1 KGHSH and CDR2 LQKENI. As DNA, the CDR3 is TGTGCCAGCTCACAAGGACAGGGAGGGGCGGATACGCAGTATTTT. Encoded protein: CASSQGQGGADTQYF.

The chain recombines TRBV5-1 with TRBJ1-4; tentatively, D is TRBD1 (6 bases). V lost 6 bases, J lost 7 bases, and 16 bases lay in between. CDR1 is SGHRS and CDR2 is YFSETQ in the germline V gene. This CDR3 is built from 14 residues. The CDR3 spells CASKYNRETEKLFF. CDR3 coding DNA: TGCGCCAGCAAGTACAACAGGGAAACTGAAAAACTGTTTTTT.

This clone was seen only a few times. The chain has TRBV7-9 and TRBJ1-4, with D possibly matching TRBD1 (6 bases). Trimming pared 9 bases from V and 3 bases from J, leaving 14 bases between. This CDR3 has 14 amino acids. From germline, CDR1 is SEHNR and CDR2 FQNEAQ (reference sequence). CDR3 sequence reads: CASRKGGPNEKLFF. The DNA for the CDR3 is TGTGCCAGTCGTAAGGGGGGGCCTAATGAAAAACTGTTTTTT.

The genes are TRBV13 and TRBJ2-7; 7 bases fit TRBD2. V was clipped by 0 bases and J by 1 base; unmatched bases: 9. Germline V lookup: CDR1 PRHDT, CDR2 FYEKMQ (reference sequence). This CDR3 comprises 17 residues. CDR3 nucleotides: TGTGCCAGCAGCTTAGGCTTGTTGGAGCGGGATTCCTACGAGCAGTACTTC. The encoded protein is CASSLGLLERDSYEQYF. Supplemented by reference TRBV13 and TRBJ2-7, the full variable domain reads AAGVIQSPRHLIKEKRETATLKCYPIPRHDTVYWYQQGPGQDPQFLISFYEKMQSDKGSIPDRFSAQQFSDYHSELNMSSLELGDSALYFCASSLGLLERDSYEQYFGPGTRLTVT.

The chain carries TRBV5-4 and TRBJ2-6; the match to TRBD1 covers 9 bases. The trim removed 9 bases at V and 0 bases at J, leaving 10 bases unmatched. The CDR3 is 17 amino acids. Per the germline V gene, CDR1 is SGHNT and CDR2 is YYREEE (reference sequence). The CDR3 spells CATSGQGDYSGANVLTF. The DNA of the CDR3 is TGTGCCACCTCGGGACAGGGAGATTACTCTGGGGCCAACGTCCTGACTTTC. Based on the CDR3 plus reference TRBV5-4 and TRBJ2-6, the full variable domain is ETGVTQSPTHLIKTRGQQVTLRCSSQSGHNTVSWYQQALGQGPQFIFQYYREEENGRGNFPPRFSGLQFPNYSSELNVNALELDDSALYLCATSGQGDYSGANVLTFGAGSRLTVL.

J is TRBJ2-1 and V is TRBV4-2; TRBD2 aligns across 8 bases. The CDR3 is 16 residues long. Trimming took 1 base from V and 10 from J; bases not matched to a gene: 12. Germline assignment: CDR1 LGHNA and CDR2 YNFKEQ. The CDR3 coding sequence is TGTGCCAGCAGCCAAGTGGTAGCGGGACTTGACATGGAGCAGTTCTTC. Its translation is CASSQVVAGLDMEQFF.

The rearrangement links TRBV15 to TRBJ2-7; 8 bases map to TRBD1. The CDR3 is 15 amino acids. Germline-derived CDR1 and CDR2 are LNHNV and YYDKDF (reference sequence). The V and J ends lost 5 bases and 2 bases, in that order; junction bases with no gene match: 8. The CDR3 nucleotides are TGTGCCACCAGCTCGTACAGGGGGTCGGCCTACGAGCAGTACTTC. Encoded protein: CATSSYRGSAYEQYF.

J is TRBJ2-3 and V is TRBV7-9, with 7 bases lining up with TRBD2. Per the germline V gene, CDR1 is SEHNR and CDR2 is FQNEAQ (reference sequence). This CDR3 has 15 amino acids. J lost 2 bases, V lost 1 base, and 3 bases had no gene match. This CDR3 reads CASSLGSGLTDTQYF. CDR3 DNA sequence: TGTGCCAGCAGCTTAGGTAGCGGGCTCACAGATACGCAGTATTTT.

DNA of the CDR3: TGTGCCAGCAGCTTAGGGTTTGGAGGGTCGGGGCAAGAGACCCAGTACTTC. This translates into CASSLGFGGSGQETQYF. V is TRBV7-3 and J is TRBJ2-5; D is possibly TRBD2 (6 bases). Trimming removed 2 bases from V and 2 bases from J, with 18 bases in between. Per the germline V gene, CDR1 is SGHTA and CDR2 is FQGTGA. This CDR3 has 17 amino acids.